These T cell receptor beta chains were read from a single sample in a study of T cell responses to AZD1222 COVID-19 vaccine. Data came from immunoSEQ multiplex PCR; TCRdb stores just in-frame clones and leaves some out. The table lists 200,000 or so clones, around 89% of them singletons. Material: peripheral blood, obtained on day 0 of AZD1222 vaccination. These receptors were taken from an adult in good health. The CDR3 runs from the conserved cysteine through the conserved F or W. D genes are given only for firm matches. Expanded clones are given a class, and other clones once, few, many or no size at all.

clone size	V gene	J gene	D gene	CDR3 protein	CDR3 DNA
-	TRBV24-1	TRBJ1-2	TRBD1	CATSAYQGAHVGYTF	TGTGCCACCAGTGCCTATCAGGGGGCGCACGTTGGCTACACCTTC
-	TRBV3-1/TRBV3-2	TRBJ1-2	TRBD1	CASSRFQTGGAGGYTF	TGTGCCAGCAGCCGATTCCAGACAGGGGGCGCGGGAGGCTACACCTTC
-	TRBV15	TRBJ1-2	-	CATSISRVGYGYTF	TGTGCCACCAGCATCTCGAGGGTCGGCTATGGCTACACCTTC
-	TRBV28	TRBJ1-5	TRBD1	CASSLGTGPQPQHF	TGTGCCAGCAGTCTCGGGACAGGGCCACAGCCCCAGCATTTT
-	TRBV19	TRBJ2-7	TRBD2	CASSISSTSGGVHEQYF	TGTGCCAGTAGTATATCGTCAACTAGCGGGGGGGTGCACGAGCAGTACTTC
-	TRBV19	TRBJ2-6	-	CASSIAGYAGANVLTF	TGTGCCAGTAGTATAGCTGGGTACGCTGGGGCCAACGTCCTGACTTTC
-	TRBV28	TRBJ1-3	-	CASSEPGLLLSGNTIYF	TGTGCCAGCAGCGAACCTGGACTTTTACTCTCTGGAAACACCATATATTTT
once	TRBV6-6	TRBJ1-6	-	CASSYSWRQNSPLHF	TGTGCCAGCAGTTACTCATGGCGGCAAAATTCACCCCTCCACTTT
-	TRBV6-5	TRBJ2-7	TRBD2	CASSIREGRIEQYF	TGTGCCAGCAGTATTCGGGAGGGCCGTATCGAGCAGTACTTC
-	TRBV5-6	TRBJ2-1	-	CASSPGHNEQFF	TGTGCCAGCAGCCCGGGGCACAATGAGCAGTTCTTC
-	TRBV7-2	TRBJ1-6	-	CASSLNQRNSPLHF	TGTGCCAGCAGCTTAAATCAGAGGAATTCACCCCTCCACTTT
-	TRBV18	TRBJ2-2	TRBD1	CASSPPGQGTNTGELFF	TGTGCCAGCTCACCCCCGGGACAGGGAACGAACACCGGGGAGCTGTTTTTT
-	TRBV5-1	TRBJ2-3	TRBD2	CASRGGGRTDTQYF	TGCGCCAGCAGGGGCGGGGGGCGCACAGATACGCAGTATTTT
-	TRBV3-1/TRBV3-2	TRBJ1-6	-	CASSQGGTNNSPLHF	TGTGCCAGCAGCCAAGGCGGGACTAATAATTCACCCCTCCACTTT
-	TRBV19	TRBJ1-3	-	CASQRAISGNTIYF	TGTGCCAGTCAACGAGCCATCTCTGGAAACACCATATATTTT
-	TRBV6-5	TRBJ2-5	-	CASSPDQGREETQYF	TGTGCCAGCAGCCCCGACCAGGGACGGGAAGAGACCCAGTACTTC
-	TRBV5-1	TRBJ2-5	TRBD2	CASSLMVAGGETQYF	TGCGCCAGCAGCTTGATGGTAGCGGGGGGAGAGACCCAGTACTTC
-	TRBV7-2	TRBJ1-5	-	CASSPTTTLYQPQHF	TGTGCCAGCAGCCCGACGACAACTCTCTATCAGCCCCAGCATTTT
once	TRBV6-6	TRBJ1-5	-	CASSYGAGYSNQPQHF	TGTGCCAGCAGTTATGGGGCAGGGTACAGCAATCAGCCCCAGCATTTT
-	TRBV15	TRBJ2-5	-	CATSRAPITAETQYF	TGTGCCACCAGCAGAGCCCCCATCACGGCGGAGACCCAGTACTTC
-	TRBV14	TRBJ1-1	TRBD1	CASRKGQTNTEAFF	TGTGCCAGCAGAAAGGGACAGACTAACACTGAAGCTTTCTTT
-	TRBV27	TRBJ2-1	TRBD2	CASRRTSGSSYNEQFF	TGTGCCAGCAGGAGGACTAGCGGGAGCTCCTACAATGAGCAGTTCTTC
-	TRBV7-2	TRBJ1-5	-	CASTDPPTLPQHF	TGTGCCAGCACCGACCCGCCCACCCTACCCCAGCATTTT
-	TRBV21-1	TRBJ2-2	-	CASSKGPERERLRELFF	TGTGCCAGCAGCAAAGGACCCGAGCGGGAACGGCTCCGGGAGCTGTTTTTT
-	TRBV10-3	TRBJ1-1	TRBD1	CAIRATGGSENTEAFF	TGTGCCATCAGGGCTACAGGGGGCAGCGAGAACACTGAAGCTTTCTTT
-	TRBV10-3	TRBJ2-6	-	CAISETGTQSSGANVLTF	TGTGCCATCAGTGAGACCGGGACACAGAGCTCTGGGGCCAACGTCCTGACTTTC
once	TRBV29-1	TRBJ2-5	TRBD1	CSVARTGQETQYF	TGCAGCGTTGCGAGGACAGGGCAAGAGACCCAGTACTTC
-	TRBV28	TRBJ2-3	-	CASSPRGDTQYF	TGTGCCAGCAGTCCAAGAGGGGATACGCAGTATTTT
-	TRBV7-2	TRBJ2-7	-	CASSLGAATYEQYF	TGTGCCAGCAGCTTAGGGGCAGCCACCTACGAGCAGTACTTC
-	TRBV7-8	TRBJ1-4	TRBD1	CASSRGTDEKLFF	TGTGCCAGCAGCCGGGGGACAGATGAAAAACTGTTTTTT
-	TRBV4-2	TRBJ2-7	-	CASSHEGGGAYEQYF	TGTGCCAGCAGCCACGAAGGAGGGGGGGCCTACGAGCAGTACTTC
-	TRBV19	TRBJ2-5	TRBD2	CASSIGLAGQETQYF	TGTGCCAGTAGTATCGGACTAGCGGGACAAGAGACCCAGTACTTC
-	TRBV7-8	TRBJ1-5	-	CASSPGRATGNQPQHF	TGTGCCAGCAGCCCAGGACGGGCGACAGGCAATCAGCCCCAGCATTTT
-	TRBV29-1	TRBJ2-3	-	CSVKPTSDTQYF	TGCAGCGTTAAGCCCACCTCAGATACGCAGTATTTT
-	TRBV30	TRBJ2-5	-	CAWSPAPLSGETQYF	TGTGCCTGGAGCCCAGCCCCGCTGTCGGGAGAGACCCAGTACTTC
-	TRBV4-2	TRBJ1-2	-	CASSQVSAYGYTF	TGTGCCAGCAGCCAAGTATCGGCCTATGGCTACACCTTC
-	TRBV6-1	TRBJ2-5	TRBD2	CASSESRTSGAQETQYF	TGTGCCAGCAGTGAATCTCGGACTAGCGGGGCCCAAGAGACCCAGTACTTC
-	TRBV5-5	TRBJ1-2	-	CASSQGGNYGYTF	TGTGCCAGCAGTCAGGGAGGCAACTATGGCTACACCTTC
-	TRBV3-1/TRBV3-2	TRBJ2-7	-	CASSQGWQGLSEQYF	TGTGCCAGCAGCCAAGGATGGCAGGGGCTGAGCGAGCAGTACTTC
-	TRBV7-2	TRBJ2-7	TRBD2	CASSLLGGLAGGYEQYF	TGTGCCAGCAGCTTATTGGGGGGACTAGCGGGAGGTTACGAGCAGTACTTC
-	TRBV7-2	TRBJ2-3	-	CASSLGGSRDTQYF	TGTGCCAGCAGCTTAGGGGGATCTCGAGATACGCAGTATTTT
-	TRBV12-3/TRBV12-4	TRBJ1-2	TRBD1	CASSQGAVGYTF	TGTGCCAGCAGTCAGGGGGCAGTTGGCTACACCTTC
-	TRBV28	TRBJ1-2	TRBD1	CASSLGTGNLYGYTF	TGTGCCAGCAGTTTAGGGACAGGGAATCTCTATGGCTACACCTTC
-	TRBV30	TRBJ1-3	-	CAWSVTRNTIYF	TGTGCCTGGAGTGTGACGAGAAACACCATATATTTT
-	TRBV7-2	TRBJ2-1	TRBD2	CASRPPGLGNEQFF	TGTGCCAGCCGACCGCCGGGACTAGGCAATGAGCAGTTCTTC